This TCR beta chain comes out of a study of blood T cells in healthy people across ages. Study findings and constraints: Among long-lived donors, naive CD4+ cells were more numerous and diversity higher than in aged donors.

Concerning this clonotype: The antigen remains undetermined.

CDR1 MNHEY and CDR2 SVGAGI come from the germline V gene. The CDR3 runs 13 residues. Trimming left V 7 bases short and J 2 bases short, with 12 bases between. A second PCR, run for about 7 to 11 cycles, used a sample-barcoded 5' primer plus a J-beta primer mix. TCRdb re-called the 5' RACE reads with MiXCR, one entry per CDR3 protein. The data hold about 1,500,000 distinct CDR3 sequences, with approximately 40% observed a single time. The TCR comes from a young woman in good health. This chain links TRBV6-5 with TRBJ2-7, with a possible D match to TRBD1 (5 bases). Source material: blood. CDR3 residues: CASKTGHAYEQYF. CDR3 sequence (DNA): TGTGCCAGCAAGACCGGACATGCCTACGAGCAGTACTTC.